These T cell receptor beta chains were read from a single sample in a study of cytomegalovirus exposure and HLA in healthy donors. Measured with immunoSEQ multiplex PCR; TCRdb has only the in-frame clones, and not every one. The sample data list under 200,000 clones. Sequences were obtained from PBMCs. The receptors shown here come from a woman in her late teens or twenties in good health and CMV-seropositive. The CDR3 runs from the conserved cysteine through the conserved F or W. The D gene is left open where the match is weak.

V: TRBV6-5; length: 16; D: TRBD1; J: TRBJ2-7; DNA: TGTGCCAGCAGTTACTCGGTCACAGGGGGAGAATACGAGCAGTACTTC; CDR3: CASSYSVTGGEYEQYF
V: TRBV15; length: 16; D: TRBD2; J: TRBJ2-1; DNA: TGTGCCACCAGCAGAGAGGGTGCTAGCGGTTACAATGAGCAGTTCTTC; CDR3: CATSREGASGYNEQFF
V: TRBV6-6; length: 15; D: .; J: TRBJ1-1; DNA: TGTGCCAGCAGTTACCCCCCGCGGATGAACACTGAAGCTTTCTTT; CDR3: CASSYPPRMNTEAFF
V: TRBV5-6; length: 15; D: TRBD1; J: TRBJ2-7; DNA: TGTGCCAGCAGCTTGTCCGGGACAGGGGCGTACGAGCAGTACTTC; CDR3: CASSLSGTGAYEQYF
V: TRBV19; length: 12; D: .; J: TRBJ1-1; DNA: TGTGCCAGTACCAGTGGGGGAGGGGAAGCTTTCTTT; CDR3: CASTSGGGEAFF
V: TRBV7-2; length: 14; D: .; J: TRBJ1-2; DNA: TGTGCCAGCAGCTTAGATCAGTTTTACTATGGCTACACCTTC; CDR3: CASSLDQFYYGYTF
V: TRBV28; length: 17; D: .; J: TRBJ1-5; DNA: TGTGCCAGCAGTGGGGGACAAGGGTCGACCGGCAATCAGCCCCAGCATTTT; CDR3: CASSGGQGSTGNQPQHF
V: TRBV11-2; length: 16; D: .; J: TRBJ2-2; DNA: TGTGCCAGCAGCCGAGGACTCTCGGGGAACACCGGGGAGCTGTTTTTT; CDR3: CASSRGLSGNTGELFF
V: TRBV28; length: 16; D: TRBD2; J: TRBJ2-1; DNA: TGTGCCAGCAGTCCGTGGACTAGCGGGACCTACAATGAGCAGTTCTTC; CDR3: CASSPWTSGTYNEQFF
V: TRBV7-9; length: 14; D: .; J: TRBJ1-1; DNA: TGTGCCAGCAGGTCGACAGACATGAACACTGAAGCTTTCTTT; CDR3: CASRSTDMNTEAFF
V: TRBV5-1; length: 16; D: TRBD2; J: TRBJ2-1; DNA: TGCGCCAGCAGCTTGGGTGGACTAGCGGGAGTCAATGAGCAGTTCTTC; CDR3: CASSLGGLAGVNEQFF
V: TRBV6-1; length: 15; D: TRBD2; J: TRBJ2-2; DNA: TGTGCCAGCAGTGTGACTAGCGGAAACACCGGGGAGCTGTTTTTT; CDR3: CASSVTSGNTGELFF
V: TRBV30; length: 15; D: .; J: TRBJ2-5; DNA: TGTGCCTGGAGTCTCGGTAGACTAGACGAGGAGACCCAGTACTTC; CDR3: CAWSLGRLDEETQYF
V: TRBV7-2; length: 13; D: .; J: TRBJ1-1; DNA: TGTGCCAGCAGCCGGCGGGCGGACACTGAAGCTTTCTTT; CDR3: CASSRRADTEAFF
V: TRBV19; length: 14; D: .; J: TRBJ1-1; DNA: TGTGCCAGTAGTATAGCAGGGGAGGGCACTGAAGCTTTCTTT; CDR3: CASSIAGEGTEAFF
V: TRBV4-2; length: 17; D: .; J: TRBJ2-2; DNA: TGTGCCAGCAGCCAAGTGTCAGCAGGGGCGAACACCGGGGAGCTGTTTTTT; CDR3: CASSQVSAGANTGELFF
V: TRBV30; length: 13; D: .; J: TRBJ1-1; DNA: TGTGCCTGGAGTCTGACAGTGAACACTGAAGCTTTCTTT; CDR3: CAWSLTVNTEAFF
V: TRBV5-1; length: 13; D: .; J: TRBJ1-4; DNA: TGCGCCACCCGACTTAAGGCTAATGAAAAACTGTTTTTT; CDR3: CATRLKANEKLFF
V: TRBV10-2; length: 10; D: .; J: TRBJ2-3; DNA: TGCGCCACCGTCACAGATACGCAGTATTTT; CDR3: CATVTDTQYF
V: TRBV11-2; length: 13; D: .; J: TRBJ2-7; DNA: TGTGCCAGCAGCTTAGGACACTCCTACGAGCAGTACTTC; CDR3: CASSLGHSYEQYF
V: TRBV6-5; length: 13; D: .; J: TRBJ2-7; DNA: TGTGCCAGCAGCTCAGGGATCTCCTACGAGCAGTACTTC; CDR3: CASSSGISYEQYF
V: TRBV18; length: 14; D: .; J: TRBJ2-7; DNA: TGTGCCAGCTCCTTGGGCGGGACCTCCTACGAGCAGTACTTC; CDR3: CASSLGGTSYEQYF
V: TRBV7-7; length: 13; D: .; J: TRBJ1-1; DNA: TGTGCCAGCAGCCGCAATACAAATACTGAAGCTTTCTTT; CDR3: CASSRNTNTEAFF
V: TRBV18; length: 15; D: TRBD1; J: TRBJ2-7; DNA: TGTGCCAGCTCACCCTCCGCGACAGGGGGCCACGAGCAGTACTTC; CDR3: CASSPSATGGHEQYF
V: TRBV18; length: 17; D: .; J: TRBJ1-3; DNA: TGTGCCAGCTCGTCTAACCCAGGGGTCGGTTCTGGAAACACCATATATTTT; CDR3: CASSSNPGVGSGNTIYF
V: TRBV7-2; length: 19; D: TRBD2; J: TRBJ2-3; DNA: TGTGCCAGCAGCCACACTAGCGGGGGGGCCGGGCCCCGCTCAGGTACGCAGTATTTT; CDR3: CASSHTSGGAGPRSGTQYF
V: TRBV7-9; length: 14; D: .; J: TRBJ1-1; DNA: TGTGCCAGCAGCTTGGGAGGGAGGAACACTGAAGCTTTCTTT; CDR3: CASSLGGRNTEAFF
V: TRBV30; length: 15; D: .; J: TRBJ1-2; DNA: TGTGCCTGGGGAAAGCCGGGACAAAAAATGCATGGCTACACCTTC; CDR3: CAWGKPGQKMHGYTF
V: TRBV30; length: 14; D: TRBD1; J: TRBJ2-7; DNA: TGTGCCTGGAGTGTACAGGACAGGTGGTACGAGCAGTACTTC; CDR3: CAWSVQDRWYEQYF
V: TRBV6-1; length: 14; D: TRBD1; J: TRBJ2-5; DNA: TGTGCCAGCAGTGCCAGACAGGGGGCAAGGACCCAGTACTTC; CDR3: CASSARQGARTQYF
V: TRBV7-7; length: 16; D: TRBD1; J: TRBJ2-1; DNA: TGTGCCAGCAGCTTATCACTAGGGACAGGGAATAATGAGCAGTTCTTC; CDR3: CASSLSLGTGNNEQFF
V: TRBV5-1; length: 15; D: TRBD2; J: TRBJ2-1; DNA: TGCGCCAGCAGCTTAGGTAGCGGGAGTGGGAATGAGCAGTTCTTC; CDR3: CASSLGSGSGNEQFF
V: TRBV5-6; length: 13; D: TRBD1; J: TRBJ1-2; DNA: TGTGCCAGCGGTGGGGGCAGGGGGGACGGCTACACCTTC; CDR3: CASGGGRGDGYTF
V: TRBV2; length: 14; D: .; J: TRBJ1-4; DNA: TGTGCCAGCTCCAAAGAGGGTAGTAATGAAAAACTGTTTTTT; CDR3: CASSKEGSNEKLFF